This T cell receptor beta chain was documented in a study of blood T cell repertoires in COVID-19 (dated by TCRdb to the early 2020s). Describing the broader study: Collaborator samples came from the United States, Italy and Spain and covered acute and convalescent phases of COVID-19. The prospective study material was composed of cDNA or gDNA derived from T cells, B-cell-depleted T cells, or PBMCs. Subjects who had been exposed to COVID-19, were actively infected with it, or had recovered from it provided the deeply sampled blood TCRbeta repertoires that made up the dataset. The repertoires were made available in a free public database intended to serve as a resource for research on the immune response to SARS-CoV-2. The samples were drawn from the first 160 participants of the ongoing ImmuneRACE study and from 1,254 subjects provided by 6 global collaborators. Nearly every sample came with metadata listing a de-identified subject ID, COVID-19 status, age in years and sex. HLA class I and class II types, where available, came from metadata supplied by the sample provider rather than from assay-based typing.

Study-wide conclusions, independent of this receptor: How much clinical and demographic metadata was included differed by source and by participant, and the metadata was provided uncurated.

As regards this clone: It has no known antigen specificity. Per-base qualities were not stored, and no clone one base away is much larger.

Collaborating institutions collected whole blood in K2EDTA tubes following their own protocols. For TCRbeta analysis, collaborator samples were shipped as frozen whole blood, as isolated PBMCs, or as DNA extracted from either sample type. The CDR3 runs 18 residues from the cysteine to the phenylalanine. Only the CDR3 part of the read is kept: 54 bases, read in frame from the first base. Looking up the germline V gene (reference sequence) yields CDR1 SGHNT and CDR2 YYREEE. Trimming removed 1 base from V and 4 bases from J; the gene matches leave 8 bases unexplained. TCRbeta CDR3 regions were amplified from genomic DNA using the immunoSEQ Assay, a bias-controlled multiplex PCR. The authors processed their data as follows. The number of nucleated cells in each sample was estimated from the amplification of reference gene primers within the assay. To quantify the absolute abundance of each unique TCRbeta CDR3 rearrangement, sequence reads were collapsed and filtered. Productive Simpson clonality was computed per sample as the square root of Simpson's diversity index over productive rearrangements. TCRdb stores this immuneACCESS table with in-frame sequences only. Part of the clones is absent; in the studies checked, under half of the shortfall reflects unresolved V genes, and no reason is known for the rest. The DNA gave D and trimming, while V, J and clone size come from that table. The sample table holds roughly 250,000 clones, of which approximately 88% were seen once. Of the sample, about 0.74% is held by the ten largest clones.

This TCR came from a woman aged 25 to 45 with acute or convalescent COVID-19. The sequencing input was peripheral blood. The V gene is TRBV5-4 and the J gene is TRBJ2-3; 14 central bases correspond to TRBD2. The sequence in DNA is TGTGCCAGCAGCTTGATTGCCGCGGGACTAGCGGGAGCAGATACGCAGTATTTT. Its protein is CASSLIAAGLAGADTQYF.